The clone carrying this TCR beta chain was seen more than once but under ten times. With V trimmed by 5 bases and J by 6 bases, 7 bases remained unmatched. The CDR3 totals 16 residues. The germline gives CDR1 MNHEY, CDR2 SMNVEV (reference sequence). This sample was taken from a study of early T cells in non-severe SARS-CoV-2 infection. Study-wide context: Chains from this unsorted whole-blood bulk RNA could not be paired.

Tagging with unique molecular identifiers was applied to individual cDNA molecules. TCRdb reprocessed the 5' RACE reads with MiXCR, giving one entry per CDR3 protein. The sample has over 50,000 distinct CDR3 sequences, about a tenth seen once. The rearrangement joins TRBV27 to TRBJ2-3, with 14 bases aligning to TRBD2. The source material was whole blood. The clonotype comes from an adult who was a healthcare worker with PCR-confirmed SARS-CoV-2 infection or an uninfected control (not recorded which). CDR3 loop: CASSPRLAGGKDTQYF. DNA for the CDR3: TGTGCCAGCAGTCCCCGACTAGCGGGGGGGAAGGATACGCAGTATTTT.